This TCR beta chain was sequenced for a study of CD8+ T cells in alopecia areata. Study-wide background: Treatment comprised oral tofacitinib, 5 to 10 mg twice daily, in treated patients.

From alopecia areata patients, lesional scalp punch biopsies and peripheral blood were collected. Researchers picked out CD4+ and CD8+ T cells from PBMCs by sorting. Germline V gene data show CDR1 as PRHDT and CDR2 as FYEKMQ (reference sequence). This CDR3 region has 13 residues. The trim removed 4 bases at V and 8 bases at J, leaving 2 bases unmatched. cDNA prepared by RNA extraction and subsequent reverse transcription served as the template for sequencing. Profiling relied on immunoSEQ multiplex PCR, and the TCRdb table lists in-frame clones only, not all of them. The sample includes approximately 150,000 clones, around 71% of them seen just once.

This sequence joins TRBV13 and TRBJ1-2; TRBD1 matches 12 bases. The sequencing here drew on CD8+ T cells sorted from blood, taken at week 0. The clonotype was recovered from a human donor with alopecia areata. The DNA for the CDR3 is TGTGCCAGCAGCTCCGGGACAGGGGGCGGCTACACCTTC. Protein: CASSSGTGGGYTF.